The 9 T cell receptor beta chains below all came from one sample that was sequenced in a study of molecular identifiers for immune sequencing clone quantification. TCRdb fed the PCR reads into MiXCR, producing one record per CDR3 protein. This sample carries about 97,000 distinct CDR3 sequences, approximately 24% of them seen once, and the ten largest clones take under 1%. The specimen was naive CD8+ T cells from blood, with Jurkat cell RNA spiked in. The subset was: FACS-sorted CD8+CD4-CCR7+CD45RA+ naive T cells. The source is a human donor in good health. Some libraries in this study had Jurkat cell RNA spiked in.

Note on this clonotype: This CDR3 fails to terminate in the conserved phenylalanine or tryptophan, so it likely reflects a read error. The rearrangement uses TRBV30 and TRBJ2-3; TRBD1 might be the D (5 bases). Deletions cut 0 bases from V and 3 bases from J, with 10 bases between. The CDR3 is made up of 14 amino acids. Germline V gives CDR1 GTSNPN, CDR2 SVGIG (reference sequence). CDR3 nucleotide sequence: TGTGCCTGGAGTGTAGGGGCAGGGACAGATACGCAGTATTCT. Its translation is CAWSVGAGTDTQYS.

This clonotype was observed many times. The V gene is TRBV6-5, the J gene TRBJ1-1; D remains ambiguous. Germline V gives CDR1 MNHEY, CDR2 SVGAGI. The V and J ends lost 4 bases and 5 bases respectively, with 8 bases between them. CDR3 length: 12 residues. CDR3: CASSSLGTEAFF. In DNA form, the CDR3 reads TGTGCCAGCAGTTCCCTCGGGACTGAAGCTTTCTTT.

This clonotype was found many times. This chain links TRBV7-9 with TRBJ2-3; D uncertain. CDR1 is SEHNR and CDR2 is FQNEAQ in the germline V gene (reference sequence). CDR3 length: 13 amino acids. The V end lost 5 bases, the J end lost 7 bases, and 13 bases lay between the germline ends. The CDR3 spells CASSPRTKYTQYF. Written as DNA, the CDR3 is TGTGCCAGCAGCCCTCGGACCAAATATACGCAGTATTTT.

The table lists this clonotype with a few counts. The J gene is TRBJ2-1, the V gene TRBV24-1; D is possibly TRBD2 (6 bases). The V gene lost 7 bases and the J gene lost 3 bases, with 12 bases spanning the gap. From germline, CDR1 is KGHDR and CDR2 SFDVKD. This CDR3 contains 14 residues. Here the CDR3 DNA reads TGTGCCACCAGCCCTACTAGCAGCTACAATGAGCAGTTCTTC. Its translation: CATSPTSSYNEQFF.

As concerns this clonotype: A much bigger clone sits one base away, suggesting this may be a read error. CDR3 in DNA: TGTGCCTGGGACACCGGGGGGAACACTGGAGCTTTCTTT. As protein: CAWDTGGNTGAFF. The chain combines TRBV30 with TRBJ1-1; D might be TRBD1 (5 bases). The CDR3 has 13 residues. The germline CDR1 and CDR2 sequences are GTSNPN and SVGIG (reference sequence).

The chain carries TRBV12-3 or TRBV12-4 and TRBJ2-7, with D perhaps matching TRBD1 (5 bases). This CDR3 has 14 residues. The V and J ends lost 7 bases and 2 bases respectively, with 15 bases between them. The CDR3 coding sequence is TGTGCCAGCAACCTGGCAGGGTCCCCCTACGAGCAGTACTTC. Protein sequence: CASNLAGSPYEQYF.

This clonotype was detected ten times or more. V usage is TRBV5-1 and J usage is TRBJ2-7, with 14 bases lining up with TRBD2. Germline lookup yields CDR1 SGHRS and CDR2 YFSETQ. The trim removed 2 bases at V and 5 bases at J, leaving 6 bases unmatched. The CDR3 sequence is 16 residues long. The CDR3 region has the DNA TGCGCCAGCAGCTTCCGACTAGCGGGGGGGCTCGACGAGCAGTACTTC. Encoded protein: CASSFRLAGGLDEQYF.

This chain connects TRBV19 to TRBJ1-1, with D tentatively TRBD1 (5 bases). Germline values: CDR1 LNHDA, CDR2 SQIVND (reference sequence). The ends were cut back, 9 bases at V and 5 bases at J, with 13 bases in the middle. This CDR3 region has 12 residues. CDR3 sequence: CASTAGVTEAFF. In nucleotides, the CDR3 is TGTGCCAGCACGGCGGGGGTAACTGAAGCTTTCTTT.

V is TRBV19 and J is TRBJ2-3; TRBD2 matches at 13 bases. Looked up from germline, CDR1 is LNHDA and CDR2 is SQIVND (reference sequence). The CDR3 consists of 17 residues. V shed 6 bases and J 2 bases; nucleotides not matched to a gene: 8. CDR3 in amino acids: CASRISTSGRSTDTQYF. The CDR3, as DNA: TGTGCCAGTAGGATATCGACTAGCGGGAGGTCCACAGATACGCAGTATTTT. Combining the CDR3 with reference TRBV19 and TRBJ2-3 gives the whole variable domain DGGITQSPKYLFRKEGQNVTLSCEQNLNHDAMYWYRQDPGQGLRLIYYSQIVNDFQKGDIAEGYSVSREKKESFPLTVTSAQKNPTAFYLCASRISTSGRSTDTQYFGPGTRLTVL.